This section outlines one T cell receptor (beta chain) sequence together with its context. No antigen is known for it. The source of the sample is a study of radiotherapy plus CTLA-4 blockade in lung cancer. General study points: The study found tumor-derived TCR clones expanded in blood after radiotherapy plus ipilimumab.

Profiling relied on immunoSEQ multiplex PCR, and the TCRdb table lists in-frame clones only, not all of them. The sample has some 100,000 clones, about four fifths seen once. The source is a human donor with non-small cell lung cancer who had a partial response to radiotherapy plus ipilimumab. The sequencing here drew on peripheral blood, taken from a patient treated with radiotherapy plus ipilimumab.

The CDR3 sequence: CASSLAGGINEQFF. The CDR3 nucleotides read TGTGCCAGCAGCTTGGCCGGAGGGATAAATGAGCAGTTCTTC. V is TRBV5-6 and J is TRBJ2-1; perhaps TRBD2 as D (6 bases). Looked up from germline, CDR1 is SGHDT and CDR2 is YYEEEE. Trimming cost V 0 bases and J 7 bases, with 11 bases left between them. The CDR3 covers 14 residues.